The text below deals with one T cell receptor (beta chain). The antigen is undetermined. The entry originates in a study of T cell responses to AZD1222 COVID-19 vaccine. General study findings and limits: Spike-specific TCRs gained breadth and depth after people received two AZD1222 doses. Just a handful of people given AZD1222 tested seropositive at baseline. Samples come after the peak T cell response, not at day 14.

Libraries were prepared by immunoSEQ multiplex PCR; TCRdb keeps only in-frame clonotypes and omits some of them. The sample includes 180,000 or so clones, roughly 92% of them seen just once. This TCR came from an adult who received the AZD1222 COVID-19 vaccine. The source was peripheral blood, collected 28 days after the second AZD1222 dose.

CDR3 nucleotide sequence: TGCGCCAGCAGCTCAGGGGCTAGGGGCACAGATACGCAGTATTTT. Amino acids: CASSSGARGTDTQYF. The rearrangement uses TRBV5-1 and TRBJ2-3; D is perhaps TRBD1 (6 bases). Between the trimmed V and J ends, which lost 3 bases and 1 base, there was a span of 12 bases. Germline CDR1 reads SGHRS; CDR2 reads YFSETQ. The CDR3 spans 15 residues.